The source of this T cell receptor (beta chain) is a study of cytomegalovirus exposure and HLA in healthy donors. On the study more broadly: Findings of an earlier analysis included 110 million or so unique TCR beta sequences from 190 million or so T cells. Regarding the study as a whole: What a later analysis reportedly showed was that an Asian-associated ancestry cluster had fewer N-insertions than the approximately 700-donor mean. A later analysis found that most CMV-associated TCR beta chains appeared HLA-restricted.

V shed 2 bases and J shed 0 bases, with 13 bases lying between them. In germline, CDR1 is MGHRA, CDR2 YSYEKL. The CDR3 is 17 amino acids. Healthy bone marrow donors made up the cohort. As regards this clone: Its matching antigen is unknown.

The PCR made use of 60 Vbeta and 13 Jbeta primers. Produced via immunoSEQ multiplex PCR; TCRdb's table is partial and in-frame only. The sample lists around 100,000 clones, less than 85% occurring once. This TCR was recovered from a woman aged 60-75 years in good health and CMV-seropositive. Sequencing used PBMCs. This chain joins TRBV4-1 and TRBJ2-2, with D possibly being TRBD2 (6 bases). Here the CDR3 DNA reads TGCGCCAGCAGCCAACCATCCGGGACTTCGAACACCGGGGAGCTGTTTTTT. As protein: CASSQPSGTSNTGELFF.